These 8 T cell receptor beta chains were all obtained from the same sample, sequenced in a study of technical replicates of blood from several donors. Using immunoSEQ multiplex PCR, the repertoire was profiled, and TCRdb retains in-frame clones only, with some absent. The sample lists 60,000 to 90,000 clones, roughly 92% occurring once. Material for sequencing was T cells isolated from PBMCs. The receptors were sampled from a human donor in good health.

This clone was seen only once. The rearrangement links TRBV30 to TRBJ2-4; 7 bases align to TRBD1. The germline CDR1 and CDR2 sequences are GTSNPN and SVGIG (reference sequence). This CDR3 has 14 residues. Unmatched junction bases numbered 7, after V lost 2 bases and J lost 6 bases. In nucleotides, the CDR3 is TGTGCCTGGAGTCCGACAGGGTTGGGAAACATTCAGTACTTC. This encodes CAWSPTGLGNIQYF.

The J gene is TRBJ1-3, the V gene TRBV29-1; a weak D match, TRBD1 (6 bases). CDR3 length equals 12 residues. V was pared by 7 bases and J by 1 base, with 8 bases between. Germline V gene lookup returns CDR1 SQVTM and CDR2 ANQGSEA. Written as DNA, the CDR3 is TGCAGCGGACAGGAATCTGGAAACACCATATATTTT. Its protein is CSGQESGNTIYF.

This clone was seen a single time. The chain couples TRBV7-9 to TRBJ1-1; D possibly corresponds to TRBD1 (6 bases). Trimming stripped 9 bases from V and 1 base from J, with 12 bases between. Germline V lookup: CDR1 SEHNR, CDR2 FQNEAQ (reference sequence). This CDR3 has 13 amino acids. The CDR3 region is CASNRVENTEAFF. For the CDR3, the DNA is TGTGCCAGTAACAGGGTTGAGAACACTGAAGCTTTCTTT.

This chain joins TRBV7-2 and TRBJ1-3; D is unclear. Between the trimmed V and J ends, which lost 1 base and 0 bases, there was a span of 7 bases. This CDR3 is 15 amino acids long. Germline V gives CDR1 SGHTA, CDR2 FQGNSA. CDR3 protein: CASSLGARSGNTIYF. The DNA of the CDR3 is TGTGCCAGCAGCTTAGGAGCTCGCTCTGGAAACACCATATATTTT. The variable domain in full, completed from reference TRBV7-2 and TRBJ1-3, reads GAGVSQSPSNKVTEKGKDVELRCDPISGHTALYWYRQSLGQGLEFLIYFQGNSAPDKSGLPSDRFSAERTGGSVSTLTIQRTQQEDSAVYLCASSLGARSGNTIYFGEGSWLTVV.

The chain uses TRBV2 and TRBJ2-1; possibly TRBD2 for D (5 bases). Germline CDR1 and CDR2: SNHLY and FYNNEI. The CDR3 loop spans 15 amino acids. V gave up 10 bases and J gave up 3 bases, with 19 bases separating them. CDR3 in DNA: TGTGCCATTACCGGACTTGCACCCCTCTACAATGAGCAGTTCTTC. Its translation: CAITGLAPLYNEQFF.

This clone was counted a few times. The CDR3 protein is CASSSGTSYEQYF. In nucleotides, the CDR3 is TGTGCCAGCAGCTCTGGGACATCCTACGAGCAGTACTTC. The J gene is TRBJ2-7, the V gene TRBV9; D possibly corresponds to TRBD1 (6 bases). The CDR3 extends over 13 amino acids. Germline CDR1 SGDLS, CDR2 YYNGEE. Trimming left V 4 bases short and J 1 base short, with 9 bases between.

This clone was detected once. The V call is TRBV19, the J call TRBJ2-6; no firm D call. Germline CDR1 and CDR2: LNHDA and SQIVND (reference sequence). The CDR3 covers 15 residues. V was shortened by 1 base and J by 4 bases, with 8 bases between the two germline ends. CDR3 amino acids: CASSIVSLGANVLTF. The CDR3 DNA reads TGTGCCAGTAGTATAGTAAGCCTGGGGGCCAACGTCCTGACTTTC.

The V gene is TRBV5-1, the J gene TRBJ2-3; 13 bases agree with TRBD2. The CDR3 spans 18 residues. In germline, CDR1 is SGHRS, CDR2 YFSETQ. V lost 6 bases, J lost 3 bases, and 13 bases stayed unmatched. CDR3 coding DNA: TGCGCCAGCACCAGCTTGGGGGGGACTAGCGGGATAACAGATACGCAGTATTTT. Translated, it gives CASTSLGGTSGITDTQYF.